These 12 T cell receptor beta chains were all obtained from the same sample, sequenced in a study of early T cells in non-severe SARS-CoV-2 infection. Via MiXCR, TCRdb re-called the 5' RACE reads, giving one row per CDR3 protein. Altogether 65,000 to 95,000 distinct CDR3 sequences are present, 15% to 20% being singletons, with the ten largest covering about 3.1%. The sequenced sample was whole blood. The receptors come from an adult who was a healthcare worker with PCR-confirmed SARS-CoV-2 infection or an uninfected control (not recorded which).

The chain has TRBV29-1 and TRBJ2-7, with 9 positions matching TRBD1. Per germline, CDR1 SQVTM and CDR2 ANQGSEA. The junction had 1 base not matched to a gene; V was cut back by 1 base and J by 3 bases. The CDR3 has 13 residues. CDR3 protein: CSVEGDRDYEQYF. Here the CDR3 DNA reads TGCAGCGTTGAAGGGGACAGGGACTACGAGCAGTACTTC.

The chain is built from TRBV12-3 or TRBV12-4 and TRBJ2-7, with D possibly TRBD1 on 5 matching bases. CDR3 length: 12 amino acids. Trimming removed 5 bases at V and 6 bases at J, with 11 bases between. The CDR3 DNA reads TGTGCCAGCAGTACCAGGGTAATCGAGCAGTACTTC. Translated: CASSTRVIEQYF.

This clonotype was observed a few times. The rearrangement links TRBV3-1 to TRBJ2-1; D call uncertain. Germline V gives CDR1 LGHDT, CDR2 YNNKEL (reference sequence). The CDR3 length is 14 residues. Trimming took 3 bases from V and 1 from J, leaving 7 bases between them. The CDR3 reads CASSQMASYNEQFF. CDR3 DNA: TGTGCCAGCAGCCAGATGGCTTCCTACAATGAGCAGTTCTTC.

This clonotype appeared a few times. The chain is built from TRBV5-6 and TRBJ2-7; D gene unclear. CDR1 is SGHDT and CDR2 is YYEEEE in the germline V gene. The ends were cut back, 3 bases at V and 4 bases at J, with 17 bases in the middle. The length of the CDR3 is 15 residues. This CDR3 reads CASSWGRVGYYEQYF. The CDR3 DNA reads TGTGCCAGCAGCTGGGGTCGTGTGGGGTATTACGAGCAGTACTTC.

The chain combines TRBV7-9 with TRBJ2-2; D may match TRBD1 or TRBD2 (6 bases each). Trimming pared 5 bases from V and 8 bases from J, leaving 21 bases between. Germline-derived CDR1 and CDR2 are SEHNR and FQNEAQ (reference sequence). This CDR3 contains 16 residues. The CDR3 DNA follows: TGTGCCAGCAGCCCGGAGGGGGACAACTACCGTGGGGAGCTGTTTTTT. Translated, it gives CASSPEGDNYRGELFF. The full variable domain, completed using reference TRBV7-9 and TRBJ2-2, is DTGVSQNPRHKITKRGQNVTFRCDPISEHNRLYWYRQTLGQGPEFLTYFQNEAQLEKSRLLSDRFSAERPKGSFSTLEIQRTEQGDSAMYLCASSPEGDNYRGELFFGEGSRLTVL.

This clonotype appeared many times. The rearrangement links TRBV5-6 to TRBJ2-3, with D tentatively TRBD1 or TRBD2 (5 bases each). CDR1 and CDR2 from the germline V gene are SGHDT and YYEEEE. Trimming left V 3 bases short and J 0 bases short, with 11 bases between. This CDR3 contains 15 residues. DNA of the CDR3: TGTGCCAGCAGCTCGGGACGGCCGAGCACAGATACGCAGTATTTT. Amino acid sequence: CASSSGRPSTDTQYF.

This clonotype was found a few times. This sequence joins TRBV6-2 or TRBV6-3 and TRBJ2-5, with D uncertain. Trimming pared 2 bases from V and 2 bases from J, leaving 9 bases between. The CDR3 is 14 amino acids. The germline V gene has CDR1 MNHEY and CDR2 SVGEGT. For the CDR3, the DNA is TGTGCCAGCAGTTACGGCTGGGAACAAGAGACCCAGTACTTC. Translated: CASSYGWEQETQYF.

By share, this clonotype ranks as medium-sized. The V call is TRBV11-1, the J call TRBJ1-1; 9 bases align to TRBD1. V was pared by 4 bases and J by 4 bases, with 7 bases of the junction left unmatched. This CDR3 has 15 amino acids. Germline values: CDR1 SGHAT, CDR2 FQDESV (reference sequence). CDR3 DNA: TGTGCCAGCAGCTCCGAAGGACAGGGGCGCACTGAAGCTTTCTTT. It specifies CASSSEGQGRTEAFF.

This clonotype was recorded a few times. This chain links TRBV18 with TRBJ2-7; D is perhaps TRBD2 (5 bases). The V end was cut by 2 bases, the J end by 5 bases, with 10 bases between. Germline V gives CDR1 KGHSH, CDR2 LQKENI. CDR3 size: 13 residues. Here the CDR3 reads CASSPDSVDEQYF. In DNA, the CDR3 is TGTGCCAGCTCACCAGATAGCGTGGACGAGCAGTACTTC.

This clonotype was seen at least ten times. The chain joins TRBV25-1 to TRBJ2-2; 7 nucleotides agree with TRBD1. This CDR3 spans 14 amino acids. Germline values: CDR1 MGHDK, CDR2 SYGVNS. V dropped 6 bases and J dropped 1; count of bases not matched to a gene: 2. CDR3 residues: CASSRDRNTGELFF. The CDR3 nucleotides read TGTGCCAGCAGCCGGGACAGGAACACCGGGGAGCTGTTTTTT.

This clonotype was seen a few times. V gene TRBV7-8 combines with J gene TRBJ2-3; 8 bases line up with TRBD2. The CDR3 runs 16 residues. Germline values: CDR1 SGHVS, CDR2 FQNEAQ. Trimming cost V 0 bases and J 0 bases; bases outside gene matches: 2. CDR3 protein: CASSLAPSGSTDTQYF. Here the CDR3 DNA reads TGTGCCAGCAGCTTAGCCCCTAGCGGGAGCACAGATACGCAGTATTTT.

This chain connects TRBV6-1 to TRBJ1-2; D is ambiguous. Trimming took off 3 bases at V and 3 bases at J, with 11 bases between the two ends. The germline V gene has CDR1 MNHNS and CDR2 SASEGT. CDR3 size: 14 residues. CDR3 sequence reads: CASSDRLGDYGYTF. The CDR3 coding sequence is TGTGCCAGCAGTGATCGGCTGGGCGACTATGGCTACACCTTC.